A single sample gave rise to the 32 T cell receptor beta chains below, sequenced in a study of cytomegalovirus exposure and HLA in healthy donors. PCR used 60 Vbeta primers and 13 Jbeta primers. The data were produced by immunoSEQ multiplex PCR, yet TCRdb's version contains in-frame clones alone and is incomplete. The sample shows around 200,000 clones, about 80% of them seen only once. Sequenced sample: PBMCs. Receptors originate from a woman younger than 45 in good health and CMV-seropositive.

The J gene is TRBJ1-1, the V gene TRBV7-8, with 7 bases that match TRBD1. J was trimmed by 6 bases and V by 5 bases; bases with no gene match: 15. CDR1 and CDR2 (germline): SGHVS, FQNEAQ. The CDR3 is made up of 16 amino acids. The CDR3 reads CASSPTDRIYLPEAFF. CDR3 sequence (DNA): TGTGCCAGCAGCCCGACGGACAGGATATACCTCCCTGAAGCTTTCTTT. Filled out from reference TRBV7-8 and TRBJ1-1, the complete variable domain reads GAGVSQSPRYKVAKRGQDVALRCDPISGHVSLFWYQQALGQGPEFLTYFQNEAQLDKSGLPSDRFFAERPEGSVSTLKIQRTQQEDSAVYLCASSPTDRIYLPEAFFGQGTRLTVV.

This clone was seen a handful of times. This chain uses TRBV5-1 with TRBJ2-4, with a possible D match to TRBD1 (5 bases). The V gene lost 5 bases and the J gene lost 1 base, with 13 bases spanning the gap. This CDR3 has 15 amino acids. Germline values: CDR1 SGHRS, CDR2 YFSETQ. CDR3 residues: CASREQGRAKNIQYF. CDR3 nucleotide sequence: TGCGCCAGCAGGGAGCAGGGAAGGGCCAAAAACATTCAGTACTTC.

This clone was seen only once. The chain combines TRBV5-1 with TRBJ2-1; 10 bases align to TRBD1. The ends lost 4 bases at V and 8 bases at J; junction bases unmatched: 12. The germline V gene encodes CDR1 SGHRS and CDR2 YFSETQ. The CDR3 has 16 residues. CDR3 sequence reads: CASSGIDRGRRDEQFF. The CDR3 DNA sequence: TGCGCCAGCAGCGGAATTGACAGGGGGCGTCGGGATGAGCAGTTCTTC.

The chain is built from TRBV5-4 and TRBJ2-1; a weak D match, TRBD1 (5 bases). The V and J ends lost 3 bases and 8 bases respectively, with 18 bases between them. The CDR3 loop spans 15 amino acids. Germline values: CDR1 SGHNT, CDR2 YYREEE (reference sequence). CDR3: CASSSLDTGFHEQFF. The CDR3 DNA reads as TGTGCCAGCAGCTCCTTGGATACAGGTTTTCATGAGCAGTTCTTC. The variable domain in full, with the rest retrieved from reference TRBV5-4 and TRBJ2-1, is ETGVTQSPTHLIKTRGQQVTLRCSSQSGHNTVSWYQQALGQGPQFIFQYYREEENGRGNFPPRFSGLQFPNYSSELNVNALELDDSALYLCASSSLDTGFHEQFFGPGTRLTVL.

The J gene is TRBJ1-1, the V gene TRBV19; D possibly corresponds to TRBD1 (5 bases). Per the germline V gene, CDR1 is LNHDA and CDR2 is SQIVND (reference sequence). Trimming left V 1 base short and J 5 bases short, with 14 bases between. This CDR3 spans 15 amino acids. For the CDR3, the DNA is TGTGCCAGTAGTATAGGTTCAGGGATGGGGACTGAAGCTTTCTTT. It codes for CASSIGSGMGTEAFF. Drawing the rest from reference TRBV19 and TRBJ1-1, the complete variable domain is DGGITQSPKYLFRKEGQNVTLSCEQNLNHDAMYWYRQDPGQGLRLIYYSQIVNDFQKGDIAEGYSVSREKKESFPLTVTSAQKNPTAFYLCASSIGSGMGTEAFFGQGTRLTVV.

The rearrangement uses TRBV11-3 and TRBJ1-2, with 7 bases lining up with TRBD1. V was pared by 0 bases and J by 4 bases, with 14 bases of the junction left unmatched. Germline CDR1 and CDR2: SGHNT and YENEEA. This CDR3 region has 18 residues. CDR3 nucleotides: TGTGCCAGCAGCTTAGAGGACAGGTTCGTCTCCAACCGCTATGGCTACACCTTC. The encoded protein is CASSLEDRFVSNRYGYTF.

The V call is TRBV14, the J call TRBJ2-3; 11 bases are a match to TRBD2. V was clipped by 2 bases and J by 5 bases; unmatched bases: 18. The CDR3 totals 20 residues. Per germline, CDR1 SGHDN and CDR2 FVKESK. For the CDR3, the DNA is TGTGCCAGCAGCCAAACCGGGACAGGGCCGACTAGCGGGGTGGAAGATACGCAGTATTTT. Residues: CASSQTGTGPTSGVEDTQYF.

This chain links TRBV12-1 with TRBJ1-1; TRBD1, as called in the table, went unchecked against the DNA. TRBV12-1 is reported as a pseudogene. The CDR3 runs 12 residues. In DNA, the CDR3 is TGTGCCAGCAATAAAACAGGGCTGGCTGCTTTCTTT. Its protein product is CASNKTGLAAFF.

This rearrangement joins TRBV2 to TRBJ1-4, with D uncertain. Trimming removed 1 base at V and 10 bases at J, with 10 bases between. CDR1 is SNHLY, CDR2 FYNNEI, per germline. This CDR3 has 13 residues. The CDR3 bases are TGTGCCAGCAGTGAAGGAGGGTGGGGAAAACTGTTTTTT. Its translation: CASSEGGWGKLFF.

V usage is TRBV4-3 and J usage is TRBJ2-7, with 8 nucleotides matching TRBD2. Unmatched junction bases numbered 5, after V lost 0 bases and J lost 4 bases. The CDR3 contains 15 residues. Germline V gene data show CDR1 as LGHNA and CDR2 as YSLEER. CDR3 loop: CASSQDLSGEYEQYF. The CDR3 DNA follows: TGCGCCAGCAGCCAAGATCTTAGCGGGGAGTACGAGCAGTACTTC.

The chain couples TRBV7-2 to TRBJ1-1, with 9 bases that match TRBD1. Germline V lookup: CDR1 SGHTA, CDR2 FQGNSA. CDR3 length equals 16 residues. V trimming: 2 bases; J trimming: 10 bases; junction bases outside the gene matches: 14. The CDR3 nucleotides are TGTGCCAGCAGCTTAATTGCCGGGACAGGGTCGTCGTCAGCTTTCTTT. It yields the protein CASSLIAGTGSSSAFF.

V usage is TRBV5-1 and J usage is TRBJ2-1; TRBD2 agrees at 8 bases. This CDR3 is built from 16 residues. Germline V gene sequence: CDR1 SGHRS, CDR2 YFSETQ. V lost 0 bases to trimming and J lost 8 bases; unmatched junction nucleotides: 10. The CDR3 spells CASSLASGRASDEQFF. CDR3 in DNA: TGCGCCAGCAGCTTGGCCAGCGGGAGAGCAAGTGATGAGCAGTTCTTC.

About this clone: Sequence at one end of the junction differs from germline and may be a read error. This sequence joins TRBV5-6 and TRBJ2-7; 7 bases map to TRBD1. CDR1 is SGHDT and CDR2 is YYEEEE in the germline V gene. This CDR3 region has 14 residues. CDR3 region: CAGQRQGVSYEQCF. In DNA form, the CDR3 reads TGTGCCGGTCAACGACAGGGCGTCTCCTACGAGCAGTGCTTC.

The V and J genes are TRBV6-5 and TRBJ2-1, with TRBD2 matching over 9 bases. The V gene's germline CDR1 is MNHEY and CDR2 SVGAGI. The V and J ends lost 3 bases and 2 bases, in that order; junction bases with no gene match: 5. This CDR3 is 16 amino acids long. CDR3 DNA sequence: TGTGCCAGCAGTTATAGGTCTAGCGGGGCCTACAATGAGCAGTTCTTC. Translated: CASSYRSSGAYNEQFF.

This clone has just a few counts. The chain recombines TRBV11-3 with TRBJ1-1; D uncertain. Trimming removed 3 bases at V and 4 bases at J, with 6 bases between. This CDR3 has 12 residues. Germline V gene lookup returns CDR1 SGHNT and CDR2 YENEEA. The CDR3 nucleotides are TGTGCCAGCAGCTTCTCGGGCACTGAAGCTTTCTTT. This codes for CASSFSGTEAFF.

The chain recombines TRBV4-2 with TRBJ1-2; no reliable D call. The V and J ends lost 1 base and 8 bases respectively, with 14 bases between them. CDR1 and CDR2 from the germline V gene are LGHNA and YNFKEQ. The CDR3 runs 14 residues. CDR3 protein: CASSQGRLSEGYTF. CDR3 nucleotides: TGTGCCAGCAGCCAAGGCAGGCTGTCTGAGGGCTACACCTTC.

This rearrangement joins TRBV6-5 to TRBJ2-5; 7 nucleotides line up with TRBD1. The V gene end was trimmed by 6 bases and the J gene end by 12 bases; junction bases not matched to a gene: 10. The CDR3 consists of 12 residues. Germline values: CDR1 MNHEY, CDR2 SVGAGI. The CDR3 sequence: CASRYGTEDEYF. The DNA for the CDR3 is TGTGCCAGCAGATACGGGACAGAGGATGAGTACTTC.

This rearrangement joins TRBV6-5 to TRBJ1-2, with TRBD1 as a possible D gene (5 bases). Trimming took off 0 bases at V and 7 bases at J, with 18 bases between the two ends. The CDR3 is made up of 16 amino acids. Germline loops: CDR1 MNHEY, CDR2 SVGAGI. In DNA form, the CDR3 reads TGTGCCAGCAGTTACTCAAGACAGCCTTACGGGGGTGGCTACACCTTC. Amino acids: CASSYSRQPYGGGYTF.

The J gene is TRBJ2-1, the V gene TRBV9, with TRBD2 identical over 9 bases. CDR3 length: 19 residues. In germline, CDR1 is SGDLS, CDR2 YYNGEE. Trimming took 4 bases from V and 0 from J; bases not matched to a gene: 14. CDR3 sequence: CASSPRGLAGHSSYNEQFF. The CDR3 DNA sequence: TGTGCCAGCAGCCCACGGGGACTAGCAGGTCATAGCTCCTACAATGAGCAGTTCTTC.

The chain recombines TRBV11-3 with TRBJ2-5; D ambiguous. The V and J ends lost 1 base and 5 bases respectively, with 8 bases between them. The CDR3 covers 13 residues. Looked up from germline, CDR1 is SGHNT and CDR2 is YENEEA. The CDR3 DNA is TGTGCCAGCAGCTTAGCCCAAATGGAGACCCAGTACTTC. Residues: CASSLAQMETQYF.

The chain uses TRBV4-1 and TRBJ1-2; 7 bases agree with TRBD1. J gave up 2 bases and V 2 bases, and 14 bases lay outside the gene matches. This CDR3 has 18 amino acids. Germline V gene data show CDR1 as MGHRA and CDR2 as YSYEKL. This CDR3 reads CASSQTSRDRFSNYGYTF. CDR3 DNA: TGCGCCAGCAGCCAAACCTCCCGGGACAGATTCTCAAACTATGGCTACACCTTC.

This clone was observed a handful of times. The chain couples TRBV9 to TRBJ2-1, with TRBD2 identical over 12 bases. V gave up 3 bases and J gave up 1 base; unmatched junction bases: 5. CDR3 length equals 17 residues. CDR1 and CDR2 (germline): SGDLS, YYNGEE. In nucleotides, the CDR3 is TGTGCCAGCAGCGCTCGACTAGCGGGAGCATCCTACAATGAGCAGTTCTTC. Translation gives CASSARLAGASYNEQFF. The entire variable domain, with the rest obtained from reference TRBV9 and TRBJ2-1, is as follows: DSGVTQTPKHLITATGQRVTLRCSPRSGDLSVYWYQQSLDQGLQFLIQYYNGEERAKGNILERFSAQQFPDLHSELNLSSLELGDSALYFCASSARLAGASYNEQFFGPGTRLTVL.

CDR3 region: CASTYLAGWETQYF. Here the CDR3 DNA reads TGTGCCAGCACCTACTTAGCAGGGTGGGAGACCCAGTACTTC. The chain employs TRBV7-2 and TRBJ2-5; perhaps TRBD1 as D (5 bases). Germline CDR1 reads SGHTA; CDR2 reads FQGNSA. This CDR3 is built from 14 residues. Trimming left V 7 bases short and J 5 bases short, with 17 bases between.

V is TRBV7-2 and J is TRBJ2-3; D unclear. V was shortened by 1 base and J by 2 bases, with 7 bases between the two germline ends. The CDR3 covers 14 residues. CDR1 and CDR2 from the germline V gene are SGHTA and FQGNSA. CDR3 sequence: CASSLGLDTDTQYF. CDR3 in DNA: TGTGCCAGCAGCTTAGGTCTAGACACAGATACGCAGTATTTT.

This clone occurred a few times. The CDR3 DNA is TGTGCCAGCAGCTTCCTAGCGGGGAGGTTCTACGAGCAGTACTTC. Encoded protein: CASSFLAGRFYEQYF. This sequence joins TRBV11-2 and TRBJ2-7; 9 bases map to TRBD2. The germline CDR1 and CDR2 sequences are SGHAT and FQNNGV. This CDR3 spans 15 amino acids. V lost 3 bases, J lost 3 bases, and 6 bases stayed unmatched.

This CDR3 is CASSLSGGGGYTF. CDR3 bases: TGTGCCAGCAGCTTATCAGGGGGCGGTGGCTACACCTTC. The chain combines TRBV7-6 with TRBJ1-2; 8 positions match TRBD1. Germline CDR1 reads SGHVS; CDR2 reads FNYEAQ. The CDR3 spans 13 residues. V gave up 2 bases and J gave up 7 bases; unmatched junction bases: 3.

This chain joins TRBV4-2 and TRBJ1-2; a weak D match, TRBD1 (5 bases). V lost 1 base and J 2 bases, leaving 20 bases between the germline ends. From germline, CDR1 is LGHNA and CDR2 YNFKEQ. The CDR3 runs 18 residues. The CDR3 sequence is CASSQAGVGVSSNYGYTF. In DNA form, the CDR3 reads TGTGCCAGCAGCCAAGCGGGGGTTGGCGTTTCTTCAAACTATGGCTACACCTTC.

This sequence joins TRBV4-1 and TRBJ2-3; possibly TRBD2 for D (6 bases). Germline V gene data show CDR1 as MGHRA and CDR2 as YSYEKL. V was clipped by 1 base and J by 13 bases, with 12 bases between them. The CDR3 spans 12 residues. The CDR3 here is CASSQGPSAKYF. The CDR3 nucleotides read TGCGCCAGCAGCCAAGGCCCTAGCGCAAAGTATTTT.

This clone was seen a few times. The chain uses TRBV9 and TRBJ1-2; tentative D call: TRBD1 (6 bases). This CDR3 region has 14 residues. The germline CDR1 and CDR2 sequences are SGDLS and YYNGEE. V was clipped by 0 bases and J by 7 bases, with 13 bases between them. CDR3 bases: TGTGCCAGCAGCGTAGCAGGGGAGGGTATTGGCTACACCTTC. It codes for CASSVAGEGIGYTF.

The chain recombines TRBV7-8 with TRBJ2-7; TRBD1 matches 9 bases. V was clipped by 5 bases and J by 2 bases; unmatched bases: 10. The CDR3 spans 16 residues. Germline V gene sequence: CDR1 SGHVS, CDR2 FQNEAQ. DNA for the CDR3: TGTGCCAGCAGCCGAGCCGGGACAGGGTTCACCTACGAGCAGTACTTC. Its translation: CASSRAGTGFTYEQYF. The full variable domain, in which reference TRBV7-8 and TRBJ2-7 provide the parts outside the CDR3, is GAGVSQSPRYKVAKRGQDVALRCDPISGHVSLFWYQQALGQGPEFLTYFQNEAQLDKSGLPSDRFFAERPEGSVSTLKIQRTQQEDSAVYLCASSRAGTGFTYEQYFGPGTRLTVT.

CDR3 nucleotides: TGTGCCTTCACCCCAGGGGGGAATGGCTACACCTTC. This codes for CAFTPGGNGYTF. The rearrangement links TRBV30 to TRBJ1-2; TRBD1 aligns across 7 bases. This CDR3 region has 12 residues. Germline V gene lookup returns CDR1 GTSNPN and CDR2 SVGIG (reference sequence). V was clipped by 7 bases and J by 6 bases; unmatched bases: 8.

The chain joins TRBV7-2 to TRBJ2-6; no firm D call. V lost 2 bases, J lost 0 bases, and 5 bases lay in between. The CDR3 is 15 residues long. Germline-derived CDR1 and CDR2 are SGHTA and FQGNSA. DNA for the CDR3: TGTGCCAGCAGCTTATACGGCTCTGGGGCCAACGTCCTGACTTTC. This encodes CASSLYGSGANVLTF.